The following is a T cell receptor beta chain sequence with its context. The data derive from a study of blood T cell repertoires in COVID-19. About the research overall: The United States, Italy and Spain were the sources of the acute and convalescent COVID-19 samples.

Original handling: Cell counts per sample came from amplifying reference gene primers. The assay was immunoSEQ multiplex PCR, and TCRdb's table has in-frame clones only and misses some. V and J calls and clone size are those listed in that table; D and trimming were worked out from the DNA. The sample holds roughly 220,000 clones, around 80% seen once. The receptor was derived from a woman aged 40 to 55 who had recovered from COVID-19. Input material: peripheral blood.

CDR3 sequence: CASTYRGQGYTF. In nucleotides, the CDR3 is TGTGCCAGCACGTACAGGGGTCAAGGCTACACCTTC. The chain has TRBV6-1 and TRBJ1-2; 7 bases are a match to TRBD1. The V segment lost 7 bases and the J segment 8 bases; nucleotides outside the gene matches: 7. Germline V gene data show CDR1 as MNHNS and CDR2 as SASEGT. This CDR3 is 12 amino acids long.